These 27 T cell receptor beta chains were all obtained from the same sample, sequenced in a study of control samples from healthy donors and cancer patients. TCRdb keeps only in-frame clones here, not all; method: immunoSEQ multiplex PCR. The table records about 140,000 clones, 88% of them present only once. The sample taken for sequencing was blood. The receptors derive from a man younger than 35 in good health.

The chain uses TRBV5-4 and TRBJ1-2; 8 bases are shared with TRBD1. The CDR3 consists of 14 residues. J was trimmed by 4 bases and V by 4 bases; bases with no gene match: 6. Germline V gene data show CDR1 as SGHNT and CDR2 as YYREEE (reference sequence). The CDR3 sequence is CASSAGQGSYGYTF. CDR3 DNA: TGTGCCAGCAGCGCCGGACAGGGTAGCTATGGCTACACCTTC.

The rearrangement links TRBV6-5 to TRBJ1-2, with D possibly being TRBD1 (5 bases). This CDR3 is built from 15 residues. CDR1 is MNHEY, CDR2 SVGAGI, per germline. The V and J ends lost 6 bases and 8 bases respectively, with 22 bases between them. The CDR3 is CASSTGTELSGGYTF. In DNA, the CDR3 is TGTGCCAGCAGCACCGGGACCGAGTTAAGCGGGGGCTACACCTTC.

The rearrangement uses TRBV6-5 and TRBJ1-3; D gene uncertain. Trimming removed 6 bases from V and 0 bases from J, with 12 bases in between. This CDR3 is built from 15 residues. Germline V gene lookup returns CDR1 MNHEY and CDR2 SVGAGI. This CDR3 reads CASRVLPTSGNTIYF. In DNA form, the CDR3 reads TGTGCCAGCAGGGTACTCCCTACCTCTGGAAACACCATATATTTT.

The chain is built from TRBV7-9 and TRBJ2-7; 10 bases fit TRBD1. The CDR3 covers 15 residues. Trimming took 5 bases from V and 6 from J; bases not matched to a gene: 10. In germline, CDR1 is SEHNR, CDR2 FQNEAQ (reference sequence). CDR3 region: CASSPRQGAMLEQYF. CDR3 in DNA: TGTGCCAGCAGCCCGAGACAGGGGGCGATGCTCGAGCAGTACTTC.

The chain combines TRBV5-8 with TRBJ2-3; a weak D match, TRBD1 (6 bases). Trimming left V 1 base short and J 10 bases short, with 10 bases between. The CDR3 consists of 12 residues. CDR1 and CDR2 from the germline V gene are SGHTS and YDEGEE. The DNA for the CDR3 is TGTGCCAGCAGCTTGAGAGGGGGTCCGCAGTATTTT. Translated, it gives CASSLRGGPQYF. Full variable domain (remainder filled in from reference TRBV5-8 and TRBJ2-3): EAGVTQSPTHLIKTRGQQATLRCSPISGHTSVYWYQQALGLGLQFLLWYDEGEERNRGNFPPRFSGRQFPNYSSELNVNALELEDSALYLCASSLRGGPQYFGPGTRLTVL.

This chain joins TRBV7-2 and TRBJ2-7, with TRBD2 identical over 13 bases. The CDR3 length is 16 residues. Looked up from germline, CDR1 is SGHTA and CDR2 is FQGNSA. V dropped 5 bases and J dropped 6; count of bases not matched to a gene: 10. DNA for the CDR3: TGTGCCAGCAGCCCCCGACTAGCGGGGGGCAGGGGCGAGCAGTACTTC. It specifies CASSPRLAGGRGEQYF.

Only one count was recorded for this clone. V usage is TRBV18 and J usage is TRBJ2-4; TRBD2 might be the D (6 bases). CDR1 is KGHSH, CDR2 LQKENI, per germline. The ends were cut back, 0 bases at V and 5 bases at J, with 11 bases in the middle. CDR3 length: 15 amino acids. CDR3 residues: CASSPPGGSQNIQYF. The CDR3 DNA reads TGTGCCAGCTCACCACCGGGGGGTTCCCAAAACATTCAGTACTTC.

The DNA for the CDR3 is TGTGCCAGTAGTATTCTGACAGGGAACACTGAAGCTTTCTTT. Translated: CASSILTGNTEAFF. This chain links TRBV19 with TRBJ1-1; D possibly corresponds to TRBD1 (6 bases). Deletions cut 3 bases from V and 1 base from J, with 9 bases between. Germline V gene sequence: CDR1 LNHDA, CDR2 SQIVND (reference sequence). The CDR3 is 14 residues long.

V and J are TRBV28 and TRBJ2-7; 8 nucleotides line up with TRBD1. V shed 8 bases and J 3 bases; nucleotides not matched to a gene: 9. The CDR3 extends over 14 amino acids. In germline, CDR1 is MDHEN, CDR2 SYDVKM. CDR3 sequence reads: CASHQEQGVYEQYF. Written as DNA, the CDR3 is TGTGCCAGCCACCAAGAACAGGGGGTCTACGAGCAGTACTTC.

As DNA, the CDR3 is TGTGCCAGCAGCTTACGCGGAGTCAACGGCTACACCTTC. It encodes CASSLRGVNGYTF. The chain links TRBV7-2 to TRBJ1-2; D unresolved. The CDR3 is 13 residues long. V gave up 2 bases and J gave up 8 bases, with 12 bases separating them. Per the germline V gene, CDR1 is SGHTA and CDR2 is FQGNSA. Full variable domain (outside the CDR3, taken from reference TRBV7-2 and TRBJ1-2): GAGVSQSPSNKVTEKGKDVELRCDPISGHTALYWYRQSLGQGLEFLIYFQGNSAPDKSGLPSDRFSAERTGGSVSTLTIQRTQQEDSAVYLCASSLRGVNGYTFGSGTRLTVV.

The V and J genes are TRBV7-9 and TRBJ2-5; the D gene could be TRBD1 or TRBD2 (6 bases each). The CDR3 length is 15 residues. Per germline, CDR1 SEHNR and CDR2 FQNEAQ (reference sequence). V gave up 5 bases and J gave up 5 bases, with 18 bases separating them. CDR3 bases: TGTGCCAGCAGCCAACGGGGGCTAGCGTCGGAGACCCAGTACTTC. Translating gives CASSQRGLASETQYF.

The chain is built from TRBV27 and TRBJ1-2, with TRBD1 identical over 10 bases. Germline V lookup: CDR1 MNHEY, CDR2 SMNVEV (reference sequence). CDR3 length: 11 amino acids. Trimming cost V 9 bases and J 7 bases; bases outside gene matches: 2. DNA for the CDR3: TGTGCCAGGACAGGGGGCGCTGGCTACACCTTC. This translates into CARTGGAGYTF.

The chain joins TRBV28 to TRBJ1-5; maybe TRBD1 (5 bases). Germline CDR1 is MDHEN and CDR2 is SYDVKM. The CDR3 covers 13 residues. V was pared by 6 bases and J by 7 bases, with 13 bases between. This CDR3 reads CASSDSPDQPQHF. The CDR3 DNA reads TGTGCCAGCAGCGACAGTCCCGACCAGCCCCAGCATTTT. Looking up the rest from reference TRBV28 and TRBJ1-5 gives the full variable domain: DVKVTQSSRYLVKRTGEKVFLECVQDMDHENMFWYRQDPGLGLRLIYFSYDVKMKEKGDIPEGYSVSREKKERFSLILESASTNQTSMYLCASSDSPDQPQHFGDGTRLSIL.

As DNA, the CDR3 is TGTGCCAGCAGTTTGACAGGGGACGACACTGAAGCTTTCTTT. Protein: CASSLTGDDTEAFF. This chain links TRBV27 with TRBJ1-1, with 8 nucleotides matching TRBD1. J gave up 3 bases and V 3 bases, and 3 bases lay outside the gene matches. This CDR3 contains 14 residues. The germline V gene has CDR1 MNHEY and CDR2 SMNVEV (reference sequence).

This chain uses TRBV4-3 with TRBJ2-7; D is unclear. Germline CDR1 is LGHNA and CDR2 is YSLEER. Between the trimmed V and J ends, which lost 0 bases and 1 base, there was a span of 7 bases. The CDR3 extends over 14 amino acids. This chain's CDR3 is CASSQDSRSYEQYF. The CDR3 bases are TGCGCCAGCAGCCAAGATTCCAGGTCCTACGAGCAGTACTTC.

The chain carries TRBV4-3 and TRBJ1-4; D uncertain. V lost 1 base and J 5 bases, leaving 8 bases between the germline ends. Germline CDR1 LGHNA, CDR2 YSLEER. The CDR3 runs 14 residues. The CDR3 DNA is TGCGCCAGCAGCCAAGGCCGACGGAATGAAAAACTGTTTTTT. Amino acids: CASSQGRRNEKLFF.

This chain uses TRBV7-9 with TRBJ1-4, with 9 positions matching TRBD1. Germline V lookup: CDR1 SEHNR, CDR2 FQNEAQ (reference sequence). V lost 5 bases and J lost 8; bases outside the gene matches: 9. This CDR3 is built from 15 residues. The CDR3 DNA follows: TGTGCCAGCAGCCGTCAACAGGGGGCTGGAGAAAAACTGTTTTTT. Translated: CASSRQQGAGEKLFF.

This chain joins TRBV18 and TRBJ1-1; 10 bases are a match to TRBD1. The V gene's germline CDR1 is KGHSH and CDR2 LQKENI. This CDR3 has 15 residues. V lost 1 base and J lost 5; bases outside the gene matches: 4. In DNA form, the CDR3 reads TGTGCCAGCTCACCACTTGACAGGGGGCGAACTGAAGCTTTCTTT. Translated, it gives CASSPLDRGRTEAFF.

The CDR3 region has the DNA TGTGCCAGCAGCGCCCGACTAGCGGGGGGCTATGAGCAGTTCTTC. Translation: CASSARLAGGYEQFF. The chain links TRBV5-4 to TRBJ2-1, with 13 bases lining up with TRBD2. The V and J ends lost 4 bases and 8 bases, in that order; junction bases with no gene match: 6. Germline V gives CDR1 SGHNT, CDR2 YYREEE (reference sequence). The CDR3 length is 15 residues.

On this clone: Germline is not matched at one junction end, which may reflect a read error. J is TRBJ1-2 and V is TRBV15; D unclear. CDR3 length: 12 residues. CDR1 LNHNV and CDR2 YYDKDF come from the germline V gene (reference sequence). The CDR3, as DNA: TGTGCCACCAGCCCCCGCCTGGGTTCTATCGCCTTC. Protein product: CATSPRLGSIAF. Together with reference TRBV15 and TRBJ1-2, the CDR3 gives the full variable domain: DAMVIQNPRYQVTQFGKPVTLSCSQTLNHNVMYWYQQKSSQAPKLLFHYYDKDFNNEADTPDNFQSRRPNTSFCFLDIRSPGLGDTAMYLCATSPRLGSIAFGSGTRLTVV.

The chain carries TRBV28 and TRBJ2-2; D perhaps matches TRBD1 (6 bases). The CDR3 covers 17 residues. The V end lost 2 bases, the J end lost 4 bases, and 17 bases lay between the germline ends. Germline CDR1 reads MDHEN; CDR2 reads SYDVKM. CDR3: CASSLASGAPFTGELFF. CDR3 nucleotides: TGTGCCAGCAGTTTAGCCTCAGGGGCGCCATTCACCGGGGAGCTGTTTTTT.

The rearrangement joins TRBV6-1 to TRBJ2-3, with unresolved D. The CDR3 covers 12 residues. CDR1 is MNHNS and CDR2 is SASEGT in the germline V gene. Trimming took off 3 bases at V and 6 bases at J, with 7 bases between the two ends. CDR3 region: CASSEVVDTQYF. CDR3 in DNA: TGTGCCAGCAGTGAGGTAGTTGATACGCAGTATTTT.

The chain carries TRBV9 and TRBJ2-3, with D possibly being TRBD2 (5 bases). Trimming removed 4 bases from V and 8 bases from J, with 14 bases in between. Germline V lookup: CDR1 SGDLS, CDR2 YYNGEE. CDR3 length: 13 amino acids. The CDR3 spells CASSTPPAGTQYF. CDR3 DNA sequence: TGTGCCAGCAGCACCCCACCGGCGGGTACGCAGTATTTT.

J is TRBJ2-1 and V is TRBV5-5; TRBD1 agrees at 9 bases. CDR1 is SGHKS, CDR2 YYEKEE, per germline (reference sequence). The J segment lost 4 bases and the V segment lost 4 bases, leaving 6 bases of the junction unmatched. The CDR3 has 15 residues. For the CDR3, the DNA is TGTGCCAGCAGCGAGACAGGGGGTTCGTACAATGAGCAGTTCTTC. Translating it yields CASSETGGSYNEQFF.

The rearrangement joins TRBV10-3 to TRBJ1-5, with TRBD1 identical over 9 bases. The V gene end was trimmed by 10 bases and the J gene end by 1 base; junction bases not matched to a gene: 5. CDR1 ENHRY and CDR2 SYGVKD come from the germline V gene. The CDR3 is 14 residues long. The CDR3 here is CATRGQGSNQPQHF. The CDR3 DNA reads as TGTGCCACCCGTGGACAGGGGAGCAATCAGCCCCAGCATTTT.

The CDR3 here is CASSGTAQETQYF. The CDR3 DNA is TGTGCCAGCAGTGGGACGGCTCAAGAGACCCAGTACTTC. The chain joins TRBV6-2 or TRBV6-3 to TRBJ2-5; D might be TRBD1 or TRBD2, each matching 5 bases. The CDR3 is 13 amino acids. Germline values: CDR1 MNHEY, CDR2 SVGEGT. Trimming removed 5 bases from V and 2 bases from J, with 9 bases in between.

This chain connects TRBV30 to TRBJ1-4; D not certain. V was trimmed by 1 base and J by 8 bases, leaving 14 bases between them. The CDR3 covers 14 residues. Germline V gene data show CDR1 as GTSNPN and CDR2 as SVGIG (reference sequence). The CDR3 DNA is TGTGCCTGGAGTGAAGGCGTCGTCGGCGAAAAACTGTTTTTT. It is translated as CAWSEGVVGEKLFF.